A single sample gave rise to the 27 T cell receptor beta chains below, sequenced in a study of tumor and adjacent non-tumor tissue in lung cancer. Three rounds of nested PCR, following a modified ARM-PCR protocol, produced the TCRbeta library. Using its own MiXCR run on the multiplex PCR reads, TCRdb lists one record per CDR3 protein. This sample has some 97,000 distinct CDR3 sequences, with more than 55% found just once. The template was RNA from unsorted bulk tissue. Distant lung tissue was collected more than 3 cm away from the tumor edge. The sample comprised distant non-tumor lung tissue. The receptors derive from a man aged 30 to 39 with non-small cell lung cancer.

This chain joins TRBV11-3 and TRBJ1-1, with a weak D call TRBD1 (5 bases). The V end was cut by 7 bases, the J end by 1 base, with 16 bases between. CDR1 is SGHNT, CDR2 YENEEA, per germline. The CDR3 length is 15 residues. CDR3 bases: TGTGCCAGCAACTCAACAGGAAGTAGGAACACTGAAGCTTTCTTT. Translating it yields CASNSTGSRNTEAFF.

Comment on this clonotype: Its ends do not fully match the called genes, so a read error is possible. The chain recombines TRBV20-1 with TRBJ1-5; 7 nucleotides align to TRBD1. The CDR3 loop spans 14 amino acids. CDR1 is DFQATT, CDR2 SNEGSKA, per germline (reference sequence). The CDR3 DNA reads TGCAATGCTACGACCGGGACAGTTAATCAGCCCCAGCATTTT. This gives the protein CNATTGTVNQPQHF.

About this clonotype itself: The CDR3 does not end in the conserved phenylalanine or tryptophan, so this is likely a read error. V is TRBV29-1 and J is TRBJ1-1; no definite D call. The CDR3 sequence is 13 residues long. V was clipped by 6 bases and J by 3 bases, with 14 bases between them. Germline assignment: CDR1 SQVTM and CDR2 ANQGSEA. The CDR3 protein is CSVWNTLDTEAFS. Written as DNA, the CDR3 is TGCAGCGTATGGAACACCTTGGACACTGAAGCTTTCTCT.

This clonotype is a singleton in its sample. A read error may explain this, as a much larger clone is one base away. The chain carries TRBV2 and TRBJ1-1, with D tentatively TRBD1 (6 bases). Germline V CDR1 and CDR2: SNHLY, FYNNEI. There are 14 residues in the CDR3. This CDR3 reads CVSIISQGNTEAFF. CDR3 bases: TGTGTCAGCATAATTTCACAGGGGAACACTGAAGCTTTCTTT.

As for this clonotype: The junction departs from the called germline gene at one end, perhaps through a read error. The V call is TRBV6-5, the J call TRBJ1-5; a possible D gene is TRBD1 (6 bases). There are 17 residues in the CDR3. Per germline, CDR1 MNHEY and CDR2 SVGAGI. The chain's CDR3 is CASSYSGGRLSNHPQHF. The CDR3 DNA follows: TGTGCCAGCAGTTACTCAGGGGGGCGCCTTAGCAATCACCCCCAGCATTTT.

On this clonotype: A junction boundary mismatches the germline segment, possibly from a read error. V gene TRBV29-1 combines with J gene TRBJ1-1; 9 bases agree with TRBD1. Germline V gene sequence: CDR1 SQVTM, CDR2 ANQGSEA. The length of the CDR3 is 13 residues. The DNA for the CDR3 is TGCAGCGTCAGGGGACAGGGCGACACTGGAGCTTCCTTT. It is translated as CSVRGQGDTGASF.

This clonotype has a count of ten or more. The rearrangement links TRBV28 to TRBJ1-5; D is uncertain. The V end lost 3 bases, the J end lost 2 bases, and 8 bases lay between the germline ends. The CDR3 totals 14 residues. CDR1 is MDHEN, CDR2 SYDVKM, per germline. The CDR3 region has the DNA TGTGCCAGCAGTTTGGGCTGGGGCAATCAGCCCCAGCATTTT. This translates into CASSLGWGNQPQHF.

A note on this clonotype: The conserved closing phenylalanine or tryptophan is absent in this CDR3, likely reflecting a read error. The chain employs TRBV6-5 and TRBJ1-2, with TRBD1 matching over 8 bases. Germline-derived CDR1 and CDR2 are MNHEY and SVGAGI. This CDR3 region has 15 residues. This CDR3 reads CASSPSLTGAEGYTS. CDR3 coding DNA: TGCGCCAGCAGTCCCTCTTTGACAGGGGCGGAAGGCTACACCTCC.

This clonotype occurred many times. This rearrangement joins TRBV11-3 to TRBJ1-2; D is unclear. CDR1 and CDR2 from the germline V gene are SGHNT and YENEEA. The V end was cut by 1 base, the J end by 14 bases, with 11 bases between. CDR3 length: 11 residues. This CDR3 reads CASSLGGAVTF. Here the CDR3 DNA reads TGTGCCAGCAGCTTAGGCGGAGCCGTGACCTTC.

Of note for this clonotype: This may be a read error: a much more frequent sequence differs by one nucleotide. The rearrangement uses TRBV11-3 and TRBJ2-2, with D perhaps being TRBD1 or TRBD2 (5 bases each). The CDR3 runs to 14 residues. Per germline, CDR1 SGHNT and CDR2 YENEEA. In DNA form, the CDR3 reads TGTGCCAGCAGTATATACTCGGGGACCGGGGAGCTGTCTTTT. Translating gives CASSIYSGTGELSF.

The rearrangement uses TRBV20-1 and TRBJ2-5, with D unclear. The length of the CDR3 is 14 residues. V gave up 5 bases and J gave up 6 bases, with 19 bases separating them. The germline V gene encodes CDR1 DFQATT and CDR2 SNEGSKA (reference sequence). In nucleotides, the CDR3 is TGCAGTGCTCTAATCGGTCGCCTCATAAAGACCCAGTACTTC. Amino acid sequence: CSALIGRLIKTQYF.

This chain links TRBV20-1 with TRBJ2-4, with D perhaps matching TRBD2 (5 bases). In germline, CDR1 is DFQATT, CDR2 SNEGSKA (reference sequence). V was clipped by 0 bases and J by 15 bases, with 15 bases between them. The CDR3 has 12 amino acids. Written as DNA, the CDR3 is TGCAGTGCTAGAGATTTTGCCGTGGACTTGTACTTC. It encodes CSARDFAVDLYF.

This clonotype was observed a handful of times. A much larger clone differs from this one at a single base, so this may be a read error. The chain has TRBV6-2 or TRBV6-3 and TRBJ1-5, with D uncertain. Germline loops: CDR1 MNHEY, CDR2 SVGEGT. V lost 5 bases, J lost 4 bases, and 15 bases lay in between. The CDR3 covers 15 residues. CDR3 DNA sequence: TGTGCCAGCAGTACTCTCAGGAGGGATAATCAGCCCCAGCATTTT. It is translated as CASSTLRRDNQPQHF.

Concerning this clonotype itself: No conserved phenylalanine or tryptophan is present at the end of the CDR3, so a read error is the likely explanation. The chain carries TRBV11-2 and TRBJ2-3; 7 nucleotides agree with TRBD1. CDR1 SGHAT and CDR2 FQNNGV come from the germline V gene. The CDR3 totals 16 residues. This CDR3 is CASSLDWRGGTDTQYS. CDR3 bases: TGTGCCAGCAGCTTAGACTGGCGAGGGGGCACAGATACACAGTATTCT.

With regard to this clonotype: The junction and the germline gene differ at one end; a read error may be behind it. This chain joins TRBV5-6 and TRBJ2-2; TRBD1 might be the D (6 bases). This CDR3 comprises 16 residues. Germline CDR1 reads SGHDT; CDR2 reads YYEEEE. The CDR3: CVSSLQETGYTGELFF. The DNA for the CDR3 is TGTGTCAGCAGCTTGCAAGAGACAGGTTACACCGGGGAGCTGTTTTTT.

As to this clonotype: Just one base apart from a much larger clone, this may be a read error. This chain links TRBV20-1 with TRBJ2-1; D uncertain. The CDR3 spans 15 residues. CDR1 DFQATT and CDR2 SNEGSKA come from the germline V gene (reference sequence). DNA for the CDR3: TGCAGTGCTACTACGGACGTTAGCTCCTACAATGAGCACTTCTTC. Its protein product is CSATTDVSSYNEHFF.

With regard to this clonotype: Here the CDR3 omits its conserved ending phenylalanine or tryptophan, so a read error is the likely source. CDR3 amino acids: CAISVALTTGPLDEQFL. Written as DNA, the CDR3 is TGTGCCATCAGTGTGGCACTCACTACGGGACCTCTGGATGAGCAGTTCTTA. The V and J genes are TRBV10-3 and TRBJ2-1, with D perhaps given as TRBD1 or TRBD2 (5 bases each). Trimming took off 4 bases at V and 8 bases at J, with 24 bases between the two ends. The CDR3 runs to 17 residues. CDR1 is ENHRY and CDR2 is SYGVKD in the germline V gene.

This clonotype was detected ten times or more. The V and J genes are TRBV20-1 and TRBJ1-1; D call uncertain. CDR3 length: 15 amino acids. Germline V CDR1 and CDR2: DFQATT, SNEGSKA (reference sequence). Between the trimmed V and J ends, which lost 6 bases and 6 bases, there was a span of 23 bases. The CDR3 protein is CSASGVLIGKAEAFF. The CDR3 nucleotides read TGCAGTGCCTCTGGGGTTTTGATAGGAAAAGCTGAAGCTTTCTTT.

This clonotype was seen at least ten times. The chain recombines TRBV10-3 with TRBJ2-5, with a possible D match to TRBD2 (5 bases). The V gene lost 6 bases and the J gene lost 0 bases, with 8 bases spanning the gap. There are 13 residues in the CDR3. Germline V gives CDR1 ENHRY, CDR2 SYGVKD. The chain's CDR3 is CAIRSGNQETQYF. The CDR3 region has the DNA TGTGCCATCAGGTCGGGGAACCAAGAGACCCAGTACTTC.

About this clonotype itself: Germline is not matched at one junction end, which may reflect a read error. CDR3 DNA sequence: TGTGCCACTGGGACGGAGACTATCATCTCTGGGCCCAACGTCCTGACTTTC. Protein: CATGTETIISGPNVLTF. The rearrangement uses TRBV24-1 and TRBJ2-6; tentatively, D is TRBD1 or TRBD2 (5 bases each). Germline CDR1 KGHDR, CDR2 SFDVKD. The length of the CDR3 is 17 residues.

Turning to this clonotype: This clone may be a read error of a much larger clone one base away. The chain has TRBV20-1 and TRBJ2-7; 10 nucleotides agree with TRBD1. Germline CDR1 and CDR2: DFQATT and SNEGSKA (reference sequence). This CDR3 spans 14 amino acids. As DNA, the CDR3 is TGCAGTGCTAGGGGACAGGGGTTAAGCTACGAGAAGTACTTC. This codes for CSARGQGLSYEKYF.

This chain uses TRBV5-5 with TRBJ2-2, with no clear D. The CDR3 loop spans 15 amino acids. V was clipped by 4 bases and J by 4 bases, with 14 bases between them. The germline V gene has CDR1 SGHKS and CDR2 YYEKEE (reference sequence). CDR3: CASSTTSKTTGELFF. CDR3 bases: TGTGCCAGCAGCACTACCTCAAAAACCACCGGGGAGCTGTTTTTT.

For this clonotype: A read error may account for a junction end that differs from germline. V usage is TRBV6-5 and J usage is TRBJ1-1; D is possibly TRBD1 (5 bases). Per germline, CDR1 MNHEY and CDR2 SVGAGI. There are 18 residues in the CDR3. CDR3 in DNA: TGTGCCAGCAGTTACTCGGCGGGGGGGAGGACTCAGTACACTGAAGATGTCTTT. Its protein is CASSYSAGGRTQYTEDVF.

Notes on this clonotype: Being one base from a much bigger clone, this may be a read error. The chain is built from TRBV13 and TRBJ2-2; D gene unclear. Trimming cost V 5 bases and J 7 bases, with 11 bases left between them. The germline CDR1 and CDR2 sequences are PRHDT and FYEKMQ (reference sequence). This CDR3 has 13 residues. Here the CDR3 reads CASSLLRNGELFF. Here the CDR3 DNA reads TGTGCCAGCAGCCTTCTACGGAACGGGGAGCTGTTTTTT.

The chain carries TRBV20-1 and TRBJ2-5; D unclear. V lost 1 base and J lost 2, with 8 bases in between. This CDR3 spans 13 amino acids. Germline CDR1 and CDR2: DFQATT and SNEGSKA (reference sequence). The CDR3 coding sequence is TGCAGTGCTAGAGCCCTAGGACAAGAGACCCAGTACTTC. Residues: CSARALGQETQYF.

This clonotype was recorded many times. This chain uses TRBV6-5 with TRBJ1-1, with TRBD1 as a possible D gene (5 bases). V was cut by 7 bases and J by 7 bases, with 16 bases left in between. Germline CDR1 is MNHEY and CDR2 is SVGAGI. The CDR3 length is 13 residues. The CDR3 DNA reads TGTGCCAGCAATACACAGGAGGTGAGTGAAGCTTTCTTT. Translated, it gives CASNTQEVSEAFF.

On this clonotype itself: Sequence at one end of the junction differs from germline and may be a read error. This chain connects TRBV10-3 to TRBJ2-3; D perhaps matches TRBD2 (7 bases). Germline loops: CDR1 ENHRY, CDR2 SYGVKD. CDR3 length: 14 residues. The CDR3 bases are TGTACCATCAGTGAGAGGGGGGGCACAGATATGCAGTATTTT. It is translated as CTISERGGTDMQYF.